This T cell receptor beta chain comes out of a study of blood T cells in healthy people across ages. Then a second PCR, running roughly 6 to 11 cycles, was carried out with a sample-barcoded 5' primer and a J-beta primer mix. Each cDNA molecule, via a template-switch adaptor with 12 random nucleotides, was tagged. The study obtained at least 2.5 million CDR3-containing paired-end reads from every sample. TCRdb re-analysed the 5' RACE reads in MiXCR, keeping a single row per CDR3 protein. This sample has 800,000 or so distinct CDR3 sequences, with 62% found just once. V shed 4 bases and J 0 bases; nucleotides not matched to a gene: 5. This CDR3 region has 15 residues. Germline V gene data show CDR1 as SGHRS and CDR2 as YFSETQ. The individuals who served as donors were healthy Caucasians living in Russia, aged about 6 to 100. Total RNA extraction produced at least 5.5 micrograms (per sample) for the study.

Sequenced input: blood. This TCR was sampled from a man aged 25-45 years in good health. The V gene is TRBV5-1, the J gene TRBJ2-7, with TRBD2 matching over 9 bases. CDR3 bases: TGCGCCAGCAGCGCTAGCGGGGCCCTCTCCTACGAGCAGTACTTC. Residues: CASSASGALSYEQYF.